Each of the 22 T cell receptor beta chains below was sequenced from the same sample in a study of technical replicates of blood from a few donors. Clones were sequenced by immunoSEQ multiplex PCR, and TCRdb holds only the in-frame ones, with some missing. The sample shows roughly 70,000 clones, approximately 93% of them seen only once. Material for sequencing was PBMCs. Every receptor here comes from a human donor in good health. Some clones in this sample may be carry-over from other donors' samples.

CDR3 region: CASSYGGSSGYGYTF. CDR3 sequence (DNA): TGTGCCAGCAGTTACGGGGGCTCCTCGGGGTATGGCTACACCTTC. The V call is TRBV6-6, the J call TRBJ1-2; tentative D call: TRBD1 (6 bases). V was cut by 2 bases and J by 5 bases, with 15 bases left in between. There are 15 residues in the CDR3. Germline-derived CDR1 and CDR2 are MNHNY and SVGAGI (reference sequence).

This chain joins TRBV7-9 and TRBJ2-1; a weak D match, TRBD2 (6 bases). Germline CDR1 reads SEHNR; CDR2 reads FQNEAQ (reference sequence). The V end lost 7 bases, the J end lost 3 bases, and 13 bases lay between the germline ends. CDR3 length: 14 amino acids. The CDR3 loop reads CASKQVGGYNEQFF. The DNA of the CDR3 is TGTGCCAGCAAACAGGTCGGGGGCTACAATGAGCAGTTCTTC.

V and J are TRBV5-1 and TRBJ1-1, with a weak D call TRBD1 (5 bases). Germline CDR1 is SGHRS and CDR2 is YFSETQ. This CDR3 is 13 amino acids long. Deletions cut 5 bases from V and 1 base from J, with 9 bases between. The CDR3 spells CASSTDTNTEAFF. The DNA for the CDR3 is TGCGCCAGCAGTACGGACACGAACACTGAAGCTTTCTTT.

J is TRBJ2-3 and V is TRBV9, with 10 bases lining up with TRBD2. The V gene end was trimmed by 0 bases and the J gene end by 5 bases; junction bases not matched to a gene: 3. Looked up from germline, CDR1 is SGDLS and CDR2 is YYNGEE. This CDR3 region has 15 residues. The CDR3, as DNA: TGTGCCAGCAGCGTAGCTAGCGGGAGACAAGATACGCAGTATTTT. This gives the protein CASSVASGRQDTQYF.

The V gene is TRBV5-4, the J gene TRBJ2-1, with 8 nucleotides matching TRBD2. Germline trimming cut 2 bases from V and 6 bases from J; bases unmatched to any gene: 7. Per germline, CDR1 SGHNT and CDR2 YYREEE (reference sequence). The length of the CDR3 is 15 residues. The CDR3 sequence: CASSLGPGGANEQFF. The CDR3 DNA sequence: TGTGCCAGCAGCTTAGGGCCGGGGGGGGCCAATGAGCAGTTCTTC.

This clone has a single count. The CDR3 protein is CASSNRPTGETGYTF. The DNA for the CDR3 is TGTGCCAGCAGCAACCGTCCGACAGGGGAGACCGGCTACACCTTC. The V call is TRBV7-9, the J call TRBJ1-2, with 8 bases identical to TRBD1. CDR3 length equals 15 residues. Germline V gene data show CDR1 as SEHNR and CDR2 as FQNEAQ (reference sequence). Germline trimming cut 5 bases from V and 8 bases from J; bases unmatched to any gene: 13.

V and J are TRBV23-1 and TRBJ1-1; possibly TRBD1 for D (6 bases). TRBV23-1 is sorted into the ORF group, with uncertain function. This CDR3 region has 13 residues. Trimming left V 11 bases short and J 2 bases short, with 15 bases between. This CDR3 is CALVAGTNTEAFF. The CDR3 DNA reads as TGCGCCCTAGTAGCAGGGACAAACACTGAAGCTTTCTTT.

CDR3 DNA: TGTGCCAGCAGCGTAGCCCCAGGGGATACGCAGTATTTT. This sequence encodes CASSVAPGDTQYF. The chain recombines TRBV9 with TRBJ2-3; maybe TRBD1 (5 bases). V was cut by 0 bases and J by 6 bases, with 8 bases left in between. Per germline, CDR1 SGDLS and CDR2 YYNGEE. The CDR3 covers 13 residues.

This chain links TRBV20-1 with TRBJ1-4, with D unresolved. The germline V gene has CDR1 DFQATT and CDR2 SNEGSKA (reference sequence). This CDR3 comprises 11 residues. The CDR3 bases are TGCAGAGCAACTTCGGGGGAAAAACTGTTTTTT. Amino acids: CRATSGEKLFF.

The gene calls are TRBV15 and TRBJ1-2, with 8 bases that match TRBD1. The CDR3 loop spans 13 amino acids. Germline assignment: CDR1 LNHNV and CDR2 YYDKDF (reference sequence). J gave up 4 bases and V 7 bases, and 5 bases lay outside the gene matches. The CDR3 spells CATTLGTGYGYTF. The DNA for the CDR3 is TGTGCCACCACCCTCGGGACAGGCTATGGCTACACCTTC.

This clone has at least ten counts. The CDR3 region is CASSQGDSSYNEQFF. The DNA of the CDR3 is TGTGCCAGCAGCCAAGGGGATAGCTCCTACAATGAGCAGTTCTTC. The chain employs TRBV6-5 and TRBJ2-1, with a tentative D call TRBD1 (5 bases). Germline V CDR1 and CDR2: MNHEY, SVGAGI. V was shortened by 6 bases and J by 0 bases, with 12 bases between the two germline ends. The CDR3 totals 15 residues.

J is TRBJ2-5 and V is TRBV5-8, with D possibly being TRBD2 (6 bases). In germline, CDR1 is SGHTS, CDR2 YDEGEE. The CDR3 has 18 residues. V dropped 0 bases and J dropped 3 bases, with 21 bases sitting between them. The CDR3 loop reads CASSLVRRVSGLEETQYF. As DNA, the CDR3 is TGTGCCAGCAGCTTGGTTCGCAGGGTAAGCGGGTTAGAAGAGACCCAGTACTTC.

This clone was observed a single time. The chain uses TRBV4-3 and TRBJ1-2; TRBD1 aligns across 7 bases. V trimming: 2 bases; J trimming: 7 bases; junction bases outside the gene matches: 10. Germline CDR1 and CDR2: LGHNA and YSLEER. The CDR3 contains 15 residues. CDR3 sequence reads: CASSQPDREPSGYTF. The CDR3 DNA reads TGCGCCAGCAGCCAACCAGACAGGGAGCCCTCTGGCTACACCTTC.

This clone was counted between two and nine times. V and J are TRBV2 and TRBJ1-5; D gene ambiguous. The V and J ends lost 3 bases and 7 bases respectively, with 10 bases between them. The CDR3 covers 13 residues. Germline V gene data show CDR1 as SNHLY and CDR2 as FYNNEI. The DNA for the CDR3 is TGTGCCAGCAGTGACCCAACCGGGCAGCCCCAGCATTTT. Residues: CASSDPTGQPQHF.

The chain uses TRBV5-6 and TRBJ2-7, with D perhaps matching TRBD2 (5 bases). The germline V and J ends were trimmed by 2 bases and 0 bases, with 12 bases remaining between them. CDR1 and CDR2 (germline): SGHDT, YYEEEE. This CDR3 comprises 15 residues. This CDR3 is CASSLAATSSYEQYF. CDR3 coding DNA: TGTGCCAGCAGCTTAGCGGCTACCTCCTCCTACGAGCAGTACTTC.

This clone was seen only once. V usage is TRBV27 and J usage is TRBJ1-2; D is possibly TRBD1 (5 bases). There are 15 residues in the CDR3. CDR1 is MNHEY and CDR2 is SMNVEV in the germline V gene (reference sequence). Between the trimmed V and J ends, which lost 0 bases and 7 bases, there was a span of 15 bases. The CDR3 region has the DNA TGTGCCAGCAGTTTATCAAACCAGGGCAAGAGTGGCTACACCTTC. This gives the protein CASSLSNQGKSGYTF.

This chain uses TRBV5-1 with TRBJ2-7; 7 bases agree with TRBD1. The germline CDR1 and CDR2 sequences are SGHRS and YFSETQ. V shed 1 base and J 0 bases; nucleotides not matched to a gene: 4. The CDR3 totals 15 residues. DNA for the CDR3: TGCGCCAGCAGCTTGCTCGGGGACAGCTCCTACGAGCAGTACTTC. As protein: CASSLLGDSSYEQYF.

The genes are TRBV9 and TRBJ2-1; 8 nucleotides line up with TRBD2. The ends lost 4 bases at V and 8 bases at J; junction bases unmatched: 11. The CDR3 sequence is 15 residues long. Germline values: CDR1 SGDLS, CDR2 YYNGEE. The CDR3 DNA reads TGTGCCAGCAGCCAGGGGAGCGGGAGTATGTATGAGCAGTTCTTC. Protein sequence: CASSQGSGSMYEQFF.

The chain has TRBV5-4 and TRBJ1-2; TRBD1 is a possible D gene (5 bases). The CDR3 extends over 13 amino acids. The V and J ends lost 7 bases and 6 bases respectively, with 16 bases between them. CDR1 is SGHNT and CDR2 is YYREEE in the germline V gene (reference sequence). This CDR3 is CASWGEGVDGYTF. CDR3 sequence (DNA): TGTGCCAGCTGGGGGGAGGGCGTGGATGGCTACACCTTC.

V is TRBV25-1 and J is TRBJ2-1, with 7 bases that match TRBD2. Germline V gene data show CDR1 as MGHDK and CDR2 as SYGVNS. J lost 5 bases, V lost 1 base, and 5 bases had no gene match. This CDR3 region has 15 residues. CDR3: CASSESREINNEQFF. CDR3 nucleotides: TGTGCCAGCAGTGAATCGCGGGAGATCAACAATGAGCAGTTCTTC. Full variable domain (missing parts from reference TRBV25-1 and TRBJ2-1): EADIYQTPRYLVIGTGKKITLECSQTMGHDKMYWYQQDPGMELHLIHYSYGVNSTEKGDLSSESTVSRIRTEHFPLTLESARPSHTSQYLCASSESREINNEQFFGPGTRLTVL.

The rearrangement uses TRBV7-7 and TRBJ2-5; TRBD2 matches 14 bases. Germline loops: CDR1 SSHAT, CDR2 FNYEAQ (reference sequence). This CDR3 is 15 amino acids long. J was trimmed by 5 bases and V by 5 bases; bases with no gene match: 4. Here the CDR3 DNA reads TGTGCCAGCAGCCGACTAGCGGGGGGGCAGGAGACCCAGTACTTC. It is translated as CASSRLAGGQETQYF.

CDR3: CASSPIAAADGYTF. The CDR3 DNA is TGTGCCAGCAGCCCCATCGCTGCGGCCGACGGCTACACCTTC. The rearrangement uses TRBV7-2 and TRBJ1-2; D is unclear. The V gene lost 5 bases and the J gene lost 8 bases, with 18 bases spanning the gap. CDR1 and CDR2 (germline): SGHTA, FQGNSA. This CDR3 is built from 14 residues. The full variable domain, rest sourced from reference TRBV7-2 and TRBJ1-2, is GAGVSQSPSNKVTEKGKDVELRCDPISGHTALYWYRQSLGQGLEFLIYFQGNSAPDKSGLPSDRFSAERTGGSVSTLTIQRTQQEDSAVYLCASSPIAAADGYTFGSGTRLTVV.